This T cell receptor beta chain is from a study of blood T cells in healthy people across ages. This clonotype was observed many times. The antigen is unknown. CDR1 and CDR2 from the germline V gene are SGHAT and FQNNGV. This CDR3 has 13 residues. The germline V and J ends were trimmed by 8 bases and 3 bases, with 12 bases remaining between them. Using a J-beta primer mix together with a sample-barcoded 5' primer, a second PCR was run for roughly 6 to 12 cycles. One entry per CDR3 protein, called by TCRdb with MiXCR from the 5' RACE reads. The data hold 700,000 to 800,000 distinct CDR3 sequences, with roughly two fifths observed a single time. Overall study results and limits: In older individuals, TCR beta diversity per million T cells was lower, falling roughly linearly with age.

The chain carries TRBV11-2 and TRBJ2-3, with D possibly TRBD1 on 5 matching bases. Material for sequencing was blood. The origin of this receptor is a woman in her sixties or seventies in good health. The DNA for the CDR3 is TGTGCCAGCCGTGGGGCAGGGACAGATACGCAGTATTTT. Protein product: CASRGAGTDTQYF.